This record covers a single TCR beta chain. In its sample, this clonotype was seen many times. There is no known antigen for this receptor. No base-level quality is on record; no much larger clone is a single base apart. The library came from PCR. A modified RACE PCR protocol, not multiplex PCR, was used to amplify TCR alpha and beta chains from RNA. Libraries were sequenced on an Illumina MiSeq, and raw reads were demultiplexed according to sample-specific barcode combinations. Per the source publication's procedure: MiXCR software was used to identify TCR clonotypes from the sequencing reads. The raw public data were reprocessed by TCRdb itself: fastp quality trimming at Q25, MiXCR clonotype calling, in-frame beta chains only. Rows matching on CDR3 protein sequence are summarized as one entry with the most common DNA and genes. None of the V and J calls come from the authors' own analysis; TCRdb made them. This sample has 3,000 to 4,500 distinct CDR3 sequences in its table, and roughly 10% of those were observed once. About 30% of the sample is held by the ten biggest clonotypes.

This sample was taken from a study of T cells in AML relapse after transplant (dated by TCRdb to the late 2010s). Some background on the complete study: The remission controls were clinically matched patients who stayed in long-term complete remission and had follow-up of more than 3 years. Remission samples were obtained from bone marrow collected about 1 year after HSCT from patients in whom complete remission was maintained. In a retrospective study, inhibitory receptor expression and TCR repertoires of bone marrow T cells were examined in patients who had received allogeneic HSCT for myeloid malignancy. Broader findings and caveats from the paper: TCR repertoire comparisons were based on very few samples, with only a few individuals included per group for unsorted bone marrow.

The receptor was isolated from a human donor who had a stem cell transplant for acute myeloid leukemia. Where a transplant has occurred, the graft donor may have supplied some of the T cells. The sample consisted of bone marrow, either the whole sample or a sorted T cell fraction (not recorded which), taken in complete remission.

CDR3 sequence: CASSQDLAGGEHNEQFF. The DNA sequence is as follows: TGCGCCAGCAGCCAAGATCTTGCGGGGGGCGAGCACAATGAGCAGTTCTTC. The chain is encoded by TRBV4-3 joined to TRBJ2-1, and 8 bases in between align with TRBD2. For this chain, trimming is 0 bases at the V end and 5 bases at the J end, and the number of junction bases without a gene match is 9. From the cysteine through the phenylalanine, the CDR3 covers 17 amino acids. The read is trimmed to its CDR3 DNA, 51 bases read in frame from base 1. For CDR1 and CDR2, the germline V gene lists LGHNA and YSLEER.